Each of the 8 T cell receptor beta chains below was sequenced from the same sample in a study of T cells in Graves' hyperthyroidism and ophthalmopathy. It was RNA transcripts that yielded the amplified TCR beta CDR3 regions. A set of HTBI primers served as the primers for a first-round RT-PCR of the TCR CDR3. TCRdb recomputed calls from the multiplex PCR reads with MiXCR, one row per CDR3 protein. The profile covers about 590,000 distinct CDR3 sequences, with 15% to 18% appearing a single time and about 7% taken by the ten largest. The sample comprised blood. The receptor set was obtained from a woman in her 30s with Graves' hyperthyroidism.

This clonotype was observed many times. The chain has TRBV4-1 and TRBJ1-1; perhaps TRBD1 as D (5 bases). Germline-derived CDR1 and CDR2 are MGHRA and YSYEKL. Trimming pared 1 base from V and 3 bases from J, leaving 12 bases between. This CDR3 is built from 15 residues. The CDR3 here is CASSQGQGAYTEAFF. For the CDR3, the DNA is TGCGCCAGCAGCCAAGGGCAGGGCGCTTACACTGAAGCTTTCTTT.

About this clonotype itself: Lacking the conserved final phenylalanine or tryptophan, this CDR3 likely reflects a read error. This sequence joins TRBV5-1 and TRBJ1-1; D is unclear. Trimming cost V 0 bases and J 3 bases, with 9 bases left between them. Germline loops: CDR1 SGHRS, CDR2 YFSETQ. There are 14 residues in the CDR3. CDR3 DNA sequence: TGCGCCAGCAGCTTGGGAGTACACTACACTGAAGCTTTCCTT. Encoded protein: CASSLGVHYTEAFL.

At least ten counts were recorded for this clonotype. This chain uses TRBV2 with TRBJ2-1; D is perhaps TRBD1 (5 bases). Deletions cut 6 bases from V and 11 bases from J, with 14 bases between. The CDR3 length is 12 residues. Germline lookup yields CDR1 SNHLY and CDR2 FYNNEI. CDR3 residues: CASSATETQQFF. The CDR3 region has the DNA TGTGCCAGCAGCGCGACAGAGACCCAGCAGTTCTTC.

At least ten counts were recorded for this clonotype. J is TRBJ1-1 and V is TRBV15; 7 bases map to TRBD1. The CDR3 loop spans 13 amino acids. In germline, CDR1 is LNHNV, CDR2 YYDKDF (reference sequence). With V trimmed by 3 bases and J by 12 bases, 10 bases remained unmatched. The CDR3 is CATSSRQGYSPFF. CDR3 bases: TGTGCCACCAGCAGTAGACAGGGATACTCACCTTTCTTT. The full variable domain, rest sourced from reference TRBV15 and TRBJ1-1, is DAMVIQNPRYQVTQFGKPVTLSCSQTLNHNVMYWYQQKSSQAPKLLFHYYDKDFNNEADTPDNFQSRRPNTSFCFLDIRSPGLGDTAMYLCATSSRQGYSPFFGQGTRLTVV.

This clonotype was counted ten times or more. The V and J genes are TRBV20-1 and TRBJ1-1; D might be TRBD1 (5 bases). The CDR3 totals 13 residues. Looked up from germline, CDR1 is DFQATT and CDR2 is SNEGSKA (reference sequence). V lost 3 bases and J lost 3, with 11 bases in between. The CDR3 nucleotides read TGCAGTGCTAGGAGGGACCGGGACACTGAAGCTTTCTTT. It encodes CSARRDRDTEAFF.

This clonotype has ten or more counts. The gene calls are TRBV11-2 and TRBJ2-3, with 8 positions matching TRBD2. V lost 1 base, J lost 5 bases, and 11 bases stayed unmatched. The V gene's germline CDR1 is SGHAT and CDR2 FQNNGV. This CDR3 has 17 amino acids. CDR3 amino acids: CASSLVSSGGALDTQYF. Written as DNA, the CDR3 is TGTGCCAGCAGCTTAGTGTCGTCGGGAGGGGCTTTAGATACGCAGTATTTT.

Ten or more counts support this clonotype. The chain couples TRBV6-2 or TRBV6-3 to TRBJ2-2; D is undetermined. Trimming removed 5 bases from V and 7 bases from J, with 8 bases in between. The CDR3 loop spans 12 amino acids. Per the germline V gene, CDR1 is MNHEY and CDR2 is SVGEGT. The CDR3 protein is CASSKEYGELFF. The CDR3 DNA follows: TGTGCCAGCAGTAAAGAATACGGGGAGCTGTTTTTT.

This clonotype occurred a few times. Written as DNA, the CDR3 is TGTGCCAGCAGCCCCCAGGGGGGTCGTACCGGGGAGCTGTTTTTT. Amino acids: CASSPQGGRTGELFF. The V call is TRBV6-1, the J call TRBJ2-2, with TRBD1 as a possible D gene (7 bases). Germline-derived CDR1 and CDR2 are MNHNS and SASEGT. The CDR3 length is 15 residues. V lost 6 bases and J lost 5, with 16 bases in between.